A selection of T cell receptor beta chains follows, all from one sample in a study of cytomegalovirus exposure and HLA in healthy donors. Clones were sequenced by immunoSEQ multiplex PCR, and TCRdb holds only the in-frame ones, with some missing. The sample lists approximately 100,000 clones, around 80% occurring once. Sequencing used PBMCs. Receptor source: a female donor in good health and CMV-seronegative. Both conserved end residues are part of each CDR3. A D gene is named only where the DNA matches it firmly. The size of a clone is reported for some rows only, either as once, few or many, or as a class for expanded clones.

clone_size: NA; j_call: TRBJ1-1; v_call: TRBV5-1; d_call: NA; cdr3_nt: TGCGCCAGCAGCTTGGTGGGGGCCGCAGGTCGAAACACTGAAGCTTTCTTT; cdr3_aa: CASSLVGAAGRNTEAFF
clone_size: few; j_call: TRBJ1-1; v_call: TRBV27; d_call: NA; cdr3_nt: TGTGCCAGCAGCTACTCGGGGAACACTGAAGCTTTCTTT; cdr3_aa: CASSYSGNTEAFF
clone_size: NA; j_call: TRBJ2-2; v_call: TRBV4-1; d_call: TRBD1; cdr3_nt: TGCGCCAGCAGCCAACTCGGGACAGGGGTTTTGACCGGGGAGCTGTTTTTT; cdr3_aa: CASSQLGTGVLTGELFF
clone_size: NA; j_call: TRBJ2-1; v_call: TRBV29-1; d_call: NA; cdr3_nt: TGCAGCGTTCGCGGAGGCGTTAACAATGAGCAGTTCTTC; cdr3_aa: CSVRGGVNNEQFF
clone_size: NA; j_call: TRBJ1-5; v_call: TRBV28; d_call: NA; cdr3_nt: TGTGCCAGCATAGAGGGCGGGTCGGGGGTTCAGCCCCAGCATTTT; cdr3_aa: CASIEGGSGVQPQHF
clone_size: NA; j_call: TRBJ2-6; v_call: TRBV19; d_call: NA; cdr3_nt: TGTGCCAGTAGTATAGGAGGGGACAAGTCGGGGGCCAACGTCCTGACTTTC; cdr3_aa: CASSIGGDKSGANVLTF
clone_size: NA; j_call: TRBJ2-3; v_call: TRBV5-1; d_call: NA; cdr3_nt: TGCGCCAGCAGCTTGAGGGGGATGGGCACAGATACGCAGTATTTT; cdr3_aa: CASSLRGMGTDTQYF
clone_size: once; j_call: TRBJ2-7; v_call: TRBV10-3; d_call: NA; cdr3_nt: TGTGCCATCAGTGATGCGACAGCCTACGAGCAGTACTTC; cdr3_aa: CAISDATAYEQYF
clone_size: NA; j_call: TRBJ1-2; v_call: TRBV7-9; d_call: TRBD1; cdr3_nt: TGTGCCAGCAGCCAGGGGGTAAATGGCTACACCTTC; cdr3_aa: CASSQGVNGYTF
clone_size: NA; j_call: TRBJ1-2; v_call: TRBV9; d_call: TRBD1; cdr3_nt: TGTGCCAGCAGCGTAGACCTGACAGGGTTCCACTATGGCTACACCTTC; cdr3_aa: CASSVDLTGFHYGYTF
clone_size: NA; j_call: TRBJ2-7; v_call: TRBV7-2; d_call: TRBD1; cdr3_nt: TGTGCCAGCGGGGCGGGACAGGGGGACGAGCAGTACTTC; cdr3_aa: CASGAGQGDEQYF
clone_size: NA; j_call: TRBJ2-7; v_call: TRBV30; d_call: NA; cdr3_nt: TGTGCCTGGAACCCAAAGCAGGGTATTGGGTACGAGCAGTACTTC; cdr3_aa: CAWNPKQGIGYEQYF
clone_size: NA; j_call: TRBJ2-3; v_call: TRBV5-1; d_call: NA; cdr3_nt: TGCGCCAGCAGCTTTGACTCAGGGTTTCTCGATACGCAGTATTTT; cdr3_aa: CASSFDSGFLDTQYF
clone_size: once; j_call: TRBJ1-2; v_call: TRBV7-8; d_call: TRBD1; cdr3_nt: TGTGCCAGCAGCCTTGCACCGGGACAGCCAACCTCGGGTGGCTACACCTTC; cdr3_aa: CASSLAPGQPTSGGYTF
clone_size: NA; j_call: TRBJ1-3; v_call: TRBV11-2; d_call: TRBD1; cdr3_nt: TGTGCCAGCAGCTCAAACAGGGGGGGAAACACCATATATTTT; cdr3_aa: CASSSNRGGNTIYF
clone_size: once; j_call: TRBJ2-7; v_call: TRBV15; d_call: NA; cdr3_nt: TGTGCCACCAGCGCCTTTCGCGGGCAGGATAGAAACGAGCAGTACTTC; cdr3_aa: CATSAFRGQDRNEQYF
clone_size: NA; j_call: TRBJ2-5; v_call: TRBV11-2; d_call: TRBD1; cdr3_nt: TGTGCCAGCAGCCTCCGACAGGGGAGGGAGACCCAGTACTTC; cdr3_aa: CASSLRQGRETQYF
clone_size: NA; j_call: TRBJ1-5; v_call: TRBV2; d_call: NA; cdr3_nt: TGTGCCAGCAGTGTCGAGAGCAATCAGCCCCAGCATTTT; cdr3_aa: CASSVESNQPQHF
clone_size: NA; j_call: TRBJ2-3; v_call: TRBV7-9; d_call: NA; cdr3_nt: TGTGCCAGCAGCCGGGCGGGTAGCACAGATACGCAGTATTTT; cdr3_aa: CASSRAGSTDTQYF
clone_size: NA; j_call: TRBJ1-1; v_call: TRBV13; d_call: NA; cdr3_nt: TGTGCCAGCACGGACTTGAGCACTGAAGCTTTCTTT; cdr3_aa: CASTDLSTEAFF
clone_size: few; j_call: TRBJ1-3; v_call: TRBV5-1; d_call: NA; cdr3_nt: TGCGCCAGCAGCTCACAGGTGGGCTCTGGAAACACCATATATTTT; cdr3_aa: CASSSQVGSGNTIYF
clone_size: NA; j_call: TRBJ1-2; v_call: TRBV7-9; d_call: NA; cdr3_nt: TGCGCCAGCAGCTTAGCGGGGGGCTATGGCTACACCTTC; cdr3_aa: CASSLAGGYGYTF
clone_size: once; j_call: TRBJ1-2; v_call: TRBV4-2; d_call: TRBD1; cdr3_nt: TGTGCCAGCAGCCAAGAGGACAGGGCCTATGGCTACACCTTC; cdr3_aa: CASSQEDRAYGYTF
clone_size: NA; j_call: TRBJ1-1; v_call: TRBV5-1; d_call: NA; cdr3_nt: TGCGCCAGCAGCTTGAGAGGAAACATGAACACTGAAGCTTTCTTT; cdr3_aa: CASSLRGNMNTEAFF
clone_size: NA; j_call: TRBJ2-4; v_call: TRBV10-2; d_call: TRBD2; cdr3_nt: TGCGCCAGCAGTCCCTTCTTCGCGGGGGGCACCAAAAACATTCAGTACTTC; cdr3_aa: CASSPFFAGGTKNIQYF
clone_size: few; j_call: TRBJ1-2; v_call: TRBV9; d_call: NA; cdr3_nt: TGTGCCAGCAGCGTAGAGGGAGGTTATGGCTACACCTTC; cdr3_aa: CASSVEGGYGYTF
clone_size: NA; j_call: TRBJ1-1; v_call: TRBV19; d_call: NA; cdr3_nt: TGTGCCAGTAGAACTTACACTGAAGCTTTCTTT; cdr3_aa: CASRTYTEAFF
clone_size: once; j_call: TRBJ1-5; v_call: TRBV12-5; d_call: NA; cdr3_nt: TGTGCTAGTGGTTTGGGCCGTCGGGGGGCTAGTAATCAGCCCCAGCATTTT; cdr3_aa: CASGLGRRGASNQPQHF
clone_size: NA; j_call: TRBJ1-1; v_call: TRBV19; d_call: NA; cdr3_nt: TGTGCCAGTAGTATGGGGACAAAGAACACTGAAGCTTTCTTT; cdr3_aa: CASSMGTKNTEAFF